This record looks at one T cell receptor beta chain sequence and its context. Its cognate antigen is unknown. 60 Vbeta and 13 Jbeta primers were used in PCR. The table came from immunoSEQ multiplex PCR; TCRdb's copy has only in-frame clones and leaves some out. The table has about 120,000 clones, more than 9% seen once. These donors counted as nominally healthy when sampled, but unrecorded immune exposures were likely. The germline gives CDR1 GTSNPN, CDR2 SVGIG (reference sequence). V dropped 5 bases and J dropped 4 bases, with 14 bases sitting between them. The CDR3 extends over 13 amino acids. The data derive from a study of cytomegalovirus exposure and HLA in healthy donors. Regarding the study as a whole: Later analysis indicated greater clonal expansion among HLA-associated TCR beta chains than among equally common other chains. Usually a TCR sequence was rare, but some public TCRs were found in many donors. According to an earlier analysis, most TCR beta V segments yielded productive rearrangements about 90% or about 30% of the time.

This receptor was identified in a woman younger than 35 in good health and CMV-seropositive. The V gene is TRBV30, the J gene TRBJ1-1, with D possibly matching TRBD1 (6 bases). Sequencing was performed on PBMCs. CDR3 sequence reads: CAWGGTASTEAFF. In DNA form, the CDR3 reads TGTGCCTGGGGGGGCACAGCCAGCACTGAAGCTTTCTTT.